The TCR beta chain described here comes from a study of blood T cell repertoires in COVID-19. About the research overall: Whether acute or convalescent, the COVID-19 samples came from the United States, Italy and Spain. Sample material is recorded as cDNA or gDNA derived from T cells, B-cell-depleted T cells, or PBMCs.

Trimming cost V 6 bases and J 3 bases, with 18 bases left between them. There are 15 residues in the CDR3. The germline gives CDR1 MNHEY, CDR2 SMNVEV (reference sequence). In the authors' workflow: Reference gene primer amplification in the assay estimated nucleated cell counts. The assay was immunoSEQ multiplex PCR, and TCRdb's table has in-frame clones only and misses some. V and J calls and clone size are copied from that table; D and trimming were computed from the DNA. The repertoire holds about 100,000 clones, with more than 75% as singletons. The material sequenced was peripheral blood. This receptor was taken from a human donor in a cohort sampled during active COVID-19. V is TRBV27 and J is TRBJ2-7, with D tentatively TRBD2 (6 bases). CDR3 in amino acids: CASRLREEGIYEQYF. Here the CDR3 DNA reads TGTGCCAGCAGGCTTAGGGAGGAGGGGATCTACGAGCAGTACTTC.